The rows below give T cell receptor beta chains drawn from one sample of a study of blood T cell repertoires in COVID-19. Repertoires were generated with immunoSEQ multiplex PCR, while TCRdb's copy carries only in-frame clones and drops some. The sample holds over 250,000 clones, roughly nine tenths seen once. The sample comprised PBMCs or T cells enriched from blood (not recorded which). The receptors shown here come from an older woman who had recovered from COVID-19. Each CDR3 is given with its conserved first and last residue. D genes are given only for firm matches. Size tells how often a clone was seen (once, few, many) or the class of an expanded clone, and some rows leave it out.

j_call clone_size v_call d_call cdr3_aa cdr3_nt
TRBJ2-1 NA TRBV5-1 TRBD1 CASSLGQGAAGTYNEQFF TGCGCCAGCAGCTTAGGACAGGGGGCCGCTGGGACTTACAATGAGCAGTTCTTC
TRBJ1-5 NA TRBV5-8 TRBD1 CASSLATGGHQPQHF TGTGCCAGCAGCTTAGCGACAGGGGGTCATCAGCCCCAGCATTTT
TRBJ1-5 NA TRBV9 TRBD1 CASSSGQAPQPQHF TGTGCCAGCAGCTCCGGACAGGCCCCTCAGCCCCAGCATTTT
TRBJ2-7 once TRBV6-5 TRBD2 CASMGRGGYEQYF TGTGCCAGCATGGGCCGCGGGGGCTACGAGCAGTACTTC
TRBJ1-6 NA TRBV30 NA CAWKGEFYSPLHF TGTGCCTGGAAGGGGGAATTTTATTCACCCCTCCACTTT
TRBJ2-1 NA TRBV29-1 NA CSPRGNTDEQFF TGCAGCCCCCGAGGGAATACGGATGAGCAGTTCTTC
TRBJ1-2 NA TRBV12-3/TRBV12-4 NA CASSSLYGYTF TGTGCCAGCAGTTCGCTATATGGCTACACCTTC
TRBJ1-1 NA TRBV7-3 NA CASSLIPGENTEAFF TGTGCCAGCAGCTTAATCCCGGGAGAGAACACTGAAGCTTTCTTT
TRBJ2-2 once TRBV5-1 TRBD2 CASSRTSAYTGELFF TGCGCCAGCAGTCGGACTAGCGCTTACACCGGGGAGCTGTTTTTT
TRBJ1-6 NA TRBV10-2 TRBD1 CASSRPRDRVNSPLHF TGCGCCAGCTCGAGGCCCCGGGACAGGGTTAATTCACCCCTCCACTTT
TRBJ2-7 NA TRBV6-6 TRBD2 CASRPGLVFEQYF TGTGCCTCAAGACCGGGACTAGTTTTCGAGCAGTACTTC
TRBJ2-7 NA TRBV7-9 TRBD1 CASTLVSTGERYEQYF TGTGCCAGCACCCTTGTATCGACAGGGGAACGGTACGAGCAGTACTTC
TRBJ1-2 NA TRBV2 NA CASSPRTANYGYTF TGTGCCAGCAGCCCTCGGACAGCTAACTATGGCTACACCTTC
TRBJ1-1 NA TRBV6-5 NA CTIGRDTEAFF TGTACTATTGGCAGAGACACTGAAGCTTTCTTT
TRBJ2-1 NA TRBV5-4 TRBD2 CASSLASGIRSYNEQFF TGTGCCAGCAGCTTGGCTAGCGGGATTAGATCCTACAATGAGCAGTTCTTC
TRBJ1-5 NA TRBV28 NA CASSSRVQPQHF TGTGCCAGCAGTTCCCGGGTCCAGCCCCAGCATTTT
TRBJ1-5 NA TRBV11-3 TRBD1 CASSRGTGEQPQHF TGTGCCAGCAGCCGAGGGACAGGGGAACAGCCCCAGCATTTT
TRBJ2-3 once TRBV19 TRBD2 CASSMGRGRDTQYF TGTGCCAGTAGTATGGGGCGGGGGAGAGATACGCAGTATTTT
TRBJ2-5 few TRBV5-1 TRBD2 CASSVGLTLAGTTQETQYF TGCGCCAGCAGCGTGGGACTGACACTAGCGGGCACCACCCAAGAGACCCAGTACTTC
TRBJ2-1 NA TRBV4-1 TRBD2 CASSQESGGSSYNEQFF TGCGCCAGCAGCCAAGAATCCGGGGGGAGCTCCTACAATGAGCAGTTCTTC
TRBJ1-3 NA TRBV30 NA CAWSGGYRRGNTIYF TGTGCCTGGAGCGGGGGTTATCGGAGAGGAAACACCATATATTTT
TRBJ1-2 NA TRBV9 NA CASSVEDSFYGYTF TGTGCCAGCAGCGTAGAGGACAGTTTCTATGGCTACACCTTC
TRBJ2-3 NA TRBV9 TRBD2 CASSVAPSGSSDTQYF TGTGCCAGCAGCGTAGCCCCTAGCGGGAGTTCAGATACGCAGTATTTT
TRBJ2-4 once TRBV19 TRBD2 CASGLAAAKNIQYF TGTGCCAGTGGACTAGCGGCAGCCAAAAACATTCAGTACTTC
TRBJ2-1 NA TRBV29-1 TRBD2 CSVEGLAGDLSYNEQFF TGCAGCGTGGAAGGACTAGCGGGAGACCTCTCCTACAATGAGCAGTTCTTC
TRBJ2-3 NA TRBV3-1/TRBV3-2 TRBD2 CASSQGVREALDTQYF TGTGCCAGCAGCCAAGGGGTCCGGGAGGCGTTAGATACGCAGTATTTT
TRBJ1-5 NA TRBV10-2 NA CASGQPQHF TGCGCCAGCGGCCAGCCCCAGCATTTT
TRBJ2-7 NA TRBV25-1 NA CASSDEYEQYF TGTGCCAGCAGTGATGAGTACGAGCAGTACTTC
TRBJ1-4 NA TRBV28 TRBD1 CASSPPGTEDEKLFF TGTGCCAGCAGTCCTCCTGGGACAGAAGATGAAAAACTGTTTTTT
TRBJ2-1 NA TRBV6-1 TRBD2 CASSEVSGGGAYNEQFF TGTGCCAGCAGTGAAGTTAGCGGGGGCGGGGCCTACAATGAGCAGTTCTTC
TRBJ2-5 NA TRBV3-1/TRBV3-2 NA CASSRKREETQYF TGTGCCAGCAGCCGAAAGCGAGAGGAGACCCAGTACTTC
TRBJ1-5 NA TRBV7-8 NA CASSLARLGGQPQHF TGTGCCAGCAGCTTAGCCCGGCTCGGCGGGCAGCCCCAGCATTTT
TRBJ1-4 NA TRBV4-1 NA CASSKRIPGTYNEKLFF TGCGCCAGCAGCAAGAGGATCCCGGGTACCTATAATGAAAAACTGTTTTTT
TRBJ1-6 NA TRBV20-1 NA CSAGGNSPLHF TGCAGTGCCGGGGGTAATTCACCCCTCCACTTT
TRBJ2-1 NA TRBV6-5 NA CASTLFNEQFF TGTGCCAGCACTCTATTCAATGAGCAGTTCTTC
TRBJ2-1 NA TRBV11-2 TRBD1 CASKRDRGYNEQFF TGTGCCAGCAAGAGGGACAGGGGGTACAATGAGCAGTTCTTC
TRBJ1-1 NA TRBV3-1/TRBV3-2 TRBD1 CASSLGQGGVVAFF TGTGCCAGCAGCCTGGGACAGGGGGGCGTAGTGGCTTTCTTT
TRBJ1-2 NA TRBV21-1 NA CANVGQVSGGYTF TGTGCCAACGTGGGACAGGTGTCCGGAGGCTACACCTTC
TRBJ2-1 NA TRBV5-1 NA CASSPSVAAGFYNEQFF TGCGCCAGCAGCCCGTCCGTAGCAGCGGGTTTTTACAATGAGCAGTTCTTC
TRBJ2-1 NA TRBV19 TRBD1 CASRQGAWHEQFF TGTGCCAGTAGGCAGGGGGCTTGGCATGAGCAGTTCTTC
TRBJ1-3 few TRBV28 TRBD1 CASSLFGQGGGNTIYF TGTGCCAGCAGTTTATTCGGACAGGGAGGTGGAAACACCATATATTTT
TRBJ1-3 NA TRBV25-1 NA CASKVPLGGNTIYF TGTGCCAGCAAGGTTCCCCTAGGAGGAAACACCATATATTTT
TRBJ2-1 NA TRBV28 NA CASSLVGAYNEQFF TGTGCCAGCAGTTTAGTAGGGGCTTACAATGAGCAGTTCTTC
TRBJ1-2 NA TRBV12-3/TRBV12-4 NA CASSLGGGYTF TGTGCCAGCAGCCTGGGGGGTGGCTACACCTTC
TRBJ2-7 NA TRBV10-3 TRBD1 CAISRDSLYEQYF TGTGCCATCAGCCGGGACAGTCTCTACGAGCAGTACTTC
TRBJ2-3 NA TRBV15 NA CATSRVRAGSTDTQYF TGTGCCACCAGCAGAGTCAGAGCGGGTTCCACAGATACGCAGTATTTT
TRBJ1-1 NA TRBV11-3 NA CASTNVGTEAFF TGTGCCAGCACCAACGTCGGCACTGAAGCTTTCTTT
TRBJ2-2 NA TRBV5-4 TRBD2 CASTAGGLANTGELFF TGTGCCAGCACCGCGGGGGGCCTCGCGAACACCGGGGAGCTGTTTTTT
TRBJ2-1 NA TRBV6-5 TRBD2 CASSYSLAGAGEQFF TGTGCCAGCAGTTACTCGCTAGCGGGAGCGGGTGAGCAGTTCTTC
TRBJ1-2 NA TRBV6-5 TRBD1 CASSPPGQGGSGYTF TGTGCCAGCAGTCCGCCGGGACAGGGGGGTAGTGGCTACACCTTC
TRBJ1-4 NA TRBV28 TRBD1 CASRSSQGAANEKLFF TGTGCCAGCAGGTCTTCCCAGGGGGCGGCTAATGAAAAACTGTTTTTT
TRBJ1-2 NA TRBV10-3 TRBD1 CAISEGTGAGYGYTF TGTGCCATCAGTGAAGGGACAGGGGCGGGTTATGGCTACACCTTC
TRBJ2-1 NA TRBV29-1 NA CSVVVLYNEQFF TGCAGCGTTGTCGTCCTGTACAATGAGCAGTTCTTC
TRBJ1-2 NA TRBV29-1 NA CSVADYGYTF TGCAGCGTGGCGGACTATGGCTACACCTTC
TRBJ2-1 NA TRBV30 NA CAWSAPPLREQFF TGTGCCTGGAGTGCCCCGCCCCTTAGAGAGCAGTTCTTC